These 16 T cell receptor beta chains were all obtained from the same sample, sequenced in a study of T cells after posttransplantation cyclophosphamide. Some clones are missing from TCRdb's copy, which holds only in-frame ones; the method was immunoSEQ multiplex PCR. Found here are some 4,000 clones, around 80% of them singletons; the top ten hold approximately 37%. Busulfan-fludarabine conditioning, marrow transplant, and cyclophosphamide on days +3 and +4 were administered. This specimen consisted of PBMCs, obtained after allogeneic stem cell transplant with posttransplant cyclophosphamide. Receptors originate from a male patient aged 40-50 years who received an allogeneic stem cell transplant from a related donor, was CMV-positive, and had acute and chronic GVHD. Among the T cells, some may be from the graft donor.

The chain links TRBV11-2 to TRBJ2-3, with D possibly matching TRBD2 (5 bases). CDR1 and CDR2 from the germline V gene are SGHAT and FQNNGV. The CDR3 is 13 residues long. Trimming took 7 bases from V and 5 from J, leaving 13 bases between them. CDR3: CASNRDPGDTQYF. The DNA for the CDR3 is TGTGCCAGCAATCGGGATCCCGGAGATACGCAGTATTTT.

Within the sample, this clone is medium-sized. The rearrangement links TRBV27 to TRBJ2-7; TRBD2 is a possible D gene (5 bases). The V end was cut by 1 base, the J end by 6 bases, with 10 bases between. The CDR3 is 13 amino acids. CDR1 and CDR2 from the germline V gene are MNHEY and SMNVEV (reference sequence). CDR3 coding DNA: TGTGCCAGCAGTTTATTTCGAGGAGGCGAGCAGTACTTC. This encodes CASSLFRGGEQYF.

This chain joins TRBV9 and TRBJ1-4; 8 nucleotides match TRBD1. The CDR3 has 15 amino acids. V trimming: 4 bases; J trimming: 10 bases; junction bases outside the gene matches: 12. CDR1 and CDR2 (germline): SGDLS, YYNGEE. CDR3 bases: TGTGCCAGCAGCCTACAGATGACAGGGGATGGAAAACTGTTTTTT. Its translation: CASSLQMTGDGKLFF.

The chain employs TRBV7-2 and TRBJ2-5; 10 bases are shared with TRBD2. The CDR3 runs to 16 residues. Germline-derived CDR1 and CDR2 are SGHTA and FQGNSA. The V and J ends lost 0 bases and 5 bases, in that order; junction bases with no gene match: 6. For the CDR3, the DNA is TGTGCCAGCAGCTTAGCGCTAGCGGGAGTGGGTGAGACCCAGTACTTC. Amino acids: CASSLALAGVGETQYF.

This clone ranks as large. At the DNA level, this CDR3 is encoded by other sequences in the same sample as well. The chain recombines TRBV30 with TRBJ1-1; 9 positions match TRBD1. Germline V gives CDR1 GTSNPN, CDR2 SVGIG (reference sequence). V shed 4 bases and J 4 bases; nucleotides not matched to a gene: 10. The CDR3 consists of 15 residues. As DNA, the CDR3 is TGTGCCTGGAAGGTTTTGGGACAGGGCAGCACTGAAGCTTTCTTT. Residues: CAWKVLGQGSTEAFF.

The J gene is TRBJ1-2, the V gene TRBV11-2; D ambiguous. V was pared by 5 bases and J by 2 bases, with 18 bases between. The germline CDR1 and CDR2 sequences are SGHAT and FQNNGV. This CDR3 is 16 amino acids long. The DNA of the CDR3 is TGTGCCAGCAGCCCCGGGGTGGGTGGGCTGAACTATGGCTACACCTTC. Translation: CASSPGVGGLNYGYTF.

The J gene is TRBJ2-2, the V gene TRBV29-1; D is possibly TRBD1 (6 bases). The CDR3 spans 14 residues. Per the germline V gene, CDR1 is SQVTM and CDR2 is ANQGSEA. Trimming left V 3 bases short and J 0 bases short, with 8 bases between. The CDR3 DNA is TGCAGCGTTGAGACAGGTGCGAACACCGGGGAGCTGTTTTTT. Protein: CSVETGANTGELFF.

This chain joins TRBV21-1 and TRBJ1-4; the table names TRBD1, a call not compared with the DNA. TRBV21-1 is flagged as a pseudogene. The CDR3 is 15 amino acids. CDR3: CASIQPGTGGEKLFF. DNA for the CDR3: TGTGCCAGCATCCAACCAGGGACAGGGGGGGAAAAACTGTTTTTT.

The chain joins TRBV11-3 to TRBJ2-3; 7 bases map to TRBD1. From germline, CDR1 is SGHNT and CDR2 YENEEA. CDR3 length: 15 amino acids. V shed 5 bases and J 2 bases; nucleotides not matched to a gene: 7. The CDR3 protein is CASSPGTANTDTQYF. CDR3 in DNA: TGTGCCAGCAGCCCCGGGACAGCTAACACAGATACGCAGTATTTT. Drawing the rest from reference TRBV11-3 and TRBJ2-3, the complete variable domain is EAGVVQSPRYKIIEKKQPVAFWCNPISGHNTLYWYLQNLGQGPELLIRYENEEAVDDSQLPKDRFSAERLKGVDSTLKIQPAELGDSAVYLCASSPGTANTDTQYFGPGTRLTVL.

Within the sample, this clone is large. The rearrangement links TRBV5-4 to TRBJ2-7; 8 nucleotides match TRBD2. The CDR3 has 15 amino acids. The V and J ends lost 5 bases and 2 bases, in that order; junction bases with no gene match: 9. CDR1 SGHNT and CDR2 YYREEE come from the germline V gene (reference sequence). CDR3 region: CASRGNPGGTYEQYF. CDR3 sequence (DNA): TGTGCCAGCAGGGGAAATCCGGGAGGGACCTACGAGCAGTACTTC.

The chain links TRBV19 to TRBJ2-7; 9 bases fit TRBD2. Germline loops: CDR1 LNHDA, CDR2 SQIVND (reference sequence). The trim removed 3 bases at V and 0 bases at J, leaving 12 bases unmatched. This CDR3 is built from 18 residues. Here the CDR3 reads CASSMRGTSGRSSYEQYF. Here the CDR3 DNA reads TGTGCCAGTAGTATGAGGGGAACTAGCGGGCGGAGCTCCTACGAGCAGTACTTC.

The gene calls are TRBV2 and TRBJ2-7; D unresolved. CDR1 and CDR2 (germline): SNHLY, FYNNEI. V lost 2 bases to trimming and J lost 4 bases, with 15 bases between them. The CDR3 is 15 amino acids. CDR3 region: CASSEPSRSNYEQYF. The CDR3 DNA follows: TGTGCCAGCAGTGAACCCAGCCGGAGTAATTACGAGCAGTACTTC.

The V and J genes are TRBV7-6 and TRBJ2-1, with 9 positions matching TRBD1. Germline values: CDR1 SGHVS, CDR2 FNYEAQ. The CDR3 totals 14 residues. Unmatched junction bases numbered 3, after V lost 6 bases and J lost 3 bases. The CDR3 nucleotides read TGTGCCAGCAGTGGACAGGGGATCTACAATGAGCAGTTCTTC. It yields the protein CASSGQGIYNEQFF.

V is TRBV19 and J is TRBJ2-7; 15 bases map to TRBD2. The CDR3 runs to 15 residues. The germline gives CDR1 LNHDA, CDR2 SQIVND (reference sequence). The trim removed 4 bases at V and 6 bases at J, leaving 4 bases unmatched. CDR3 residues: CASSRTSGRAPEQYF. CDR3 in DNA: TGTGCCAGTAGTAGGACTAGCGGGAGGGCTCCCGAGCAGTACTTC.

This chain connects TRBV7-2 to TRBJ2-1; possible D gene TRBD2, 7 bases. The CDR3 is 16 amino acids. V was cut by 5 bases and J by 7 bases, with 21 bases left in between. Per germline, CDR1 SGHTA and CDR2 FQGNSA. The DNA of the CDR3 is TGTGCCAGCAGCCCCCTGGAGCGGGGAGGGGGTAATGAGCAGTTCTTC. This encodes CASSPLERGGGNEQFF.

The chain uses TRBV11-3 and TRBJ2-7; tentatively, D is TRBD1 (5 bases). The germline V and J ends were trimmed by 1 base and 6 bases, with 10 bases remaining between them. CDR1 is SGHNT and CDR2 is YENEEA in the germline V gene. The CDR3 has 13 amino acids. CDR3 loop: CASSLAPGSEQYF. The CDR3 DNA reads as TGTGCCAGCAGCTTAGCCCCAGGGTCCGAGCAGTACTTC.